The 29 T cell receptor beta chains listed next were all sequenced from one sample in a study of patients and donors after allogeneic stem cell transplantation. TCRdb re-analysed the RT-PCR reads in MiXCR, keeping a single row per CDR3 protein. The sample has 920,000 or so distinct CDR3 sequences; more than 15% are singletons. The sample taken for sequencing was blood, either unsorted or a sorted T cell fraction (not recorded which). Receptor source: a human donor who was either an allogeneic HSCT recipient or a stem cell or donor lymphocyte infusion donor (not recorded which). It is not recorded whose cells these are; they may come from a transplant donor.

This clonotype occurred many times. V gene TRBV15 combines with J gene TRBJ2-1; 14 bases map to TRBD2. Germline V lookup: CDR1 LNHNV, CDR2 YYDKDF (reference sequence). The CDR3 runs 19 residues. After removal of 0 bases from V and 0 bases from J, the junction contained 4 bases not matched to a gene. CDR3 protein: CATSRDLGLAGGSYNEQFF. As DNA, the CDR3 is TGTGCCACCAGCAGAGATCTCGGACTAGCGGGGGGCTCCTACAATGAGCAGTTCTTC.

In its sample, this clonotype was seen many times. The chain combines TRBV5-1 with TRBJ2-2; D is unclear. Deletions cut 4 bases from V and 5 bases from J, with 9 bases between. Germline V gives CDR1 SGHRS, CDR2 YFSETQ. This CDR3 is built from 13 residues. The DNA of the CDR3 is TGCGCCAGCAGCATGGAACGGACCGGGGAGCTGTTTTTT. Protein sequence: CASSMERTGELFF.

This rearrangement joins TRBV20-1 to TRBJ1-5; 8 bases map to TRBD1. CDR1 and CDR2 (germline): DFQATT, SNEGSKA (reference sequence). Losses at the gene ends were 2 bases for V and 5 bases for J; bases not matched to a gene: 8. This CDR3 spans 15 amino acids. The CDR3 loop is CSARLLATGDQPQHF. DNA of the CDR3: TGCAGTGCTAGACTTTTGGCGACAGGGGATCAGCCCCAGCATTTT.

V is TRBV9 and J is TRBJ1-1, with D unclear. The germline gives CDR1 SGDLS, CDR2 YYNGEE. CDR3 length: 14 amino acids. Trimming left V 3 bases short and J 4 bases short, with 13 bases between. DNA of the CDR3: TGTGCCAGCAGCGGAAGACTATCACCCACTGAAGCTTTCTTT. It encodes CASSGRLSPTEAFF.

The chain couples TRBV3-1 to TRBJ2-1; no clear D gene. This CDR3 has 18 amino acids. The germline CDR1 and CDR2 sequences are LGHDT and YNNKEL (reference sequence). The V gene lost 0 bases and the J gene lost 0 bases, with 15 bases spanning the gap. The CDR3 spells CASSQDQVTLGSYNEQFF. The CDR3 DNA follows: TGTGCCAGCAGCCAAGATCAGGTCACCTTAGGCTCCTACAATGAGCAGTTCTTC.

This clonotype appeared many times. V gene TRBV7-8 combines with J gene TRBJ2-1; the match to TRBD2 covers 15 bases. CDR1 and CDR2 from the germline V gene are SGHVS and FQNEAQ. CDR3 length: 19 residues. The V gene end was trimmed by 1 base and the J gene end by 0 bases; junction bases not matched to a gene: 4. In DNA form, the CDR3 reads TGTGCCAGCAGCTTAGTAGGACTAGCGGGAGGGAGCTCCTACAATGAGCAGTTCTTC. This gives the protein CASSLVGLAGGSSYNEQFF.

V is TRBV5-4 and J is TRBJ2-1, with 8 bases lining up with TRBD2. The V gene's germline CDR1 is SGHNT and CDR2 YYREEE (reference sequence). V gave up 2 bases and J gave up 3 bases; unmatched junction bases: 4. The CDR3 extends over 15 amino acids. This chain's CDR3 is CASSFYLAGYNEQFF. In DNA form, the CDR3 reads TGTGCCAGCAGCTTCTATCTAGCGGGCTACAATGAGCAGTTCTTC.

J is TRBJ2-3 and V is TRBV4-2, with D possibly being TRBD2 (6 bases). The V gene lost 5 bases and the J gene lost 5 bases, with 20 bases spanning the gap. Per germline, CDR1 LGHNA and CDR2 YNFKEQ. The CDR3 runs 16 residues. The CDR3 nucleotides read TGTGCCAGCAGCTTTTCACTAGCCATGCCCGGAGATACGCAGTATTTT. Amino acid sequence: CASSFSLAMPGDTQYF.

This clonotype was seen a few times. This chain connects TRBV20-1 to TRBJ2-7; a possible D gene is TRBD1 (7 bases). The CDR3 is 13 amino acids. Germline V gene lookup returns CDR1 DFQATT and CDR2 SNEGSKA (reference sequence). Trimming removed 5 bases from V and 4 bases from J, with 15 bases in between. This chain's CDR3 is CSASKSGGYEQYF. The CDR3 DNA sequence: TGCAGTGCTTCAAAGTCAGGGGGGTACGAGCAGTACTTC.

The table lists this clonotype with a count of one. The chain links TRBV20-1 to TRBJ2-2; D remains unclear. V lost 6 bases to trimming and J lost 3 bases, with 17 bases between them. Germline V gene data show CDR1 as DFQATT and CDR2 as SNEGSKA (reference sequence). The CDR3 is 15 amino acids. The CDR3 is CSASLGWSHTGELFF. The CDR3 nucleotides read TGCAGTGCCAGCCTGGGATGGAGCCACACCGGGGAGCTGTTTTTT.

At least ten counts were recorded for this clonotype. The chain couples TRBV6-1 to TRBJ2-2; D unresolved. Trimming took 5 bases from V and 6 from J, leaving 7 bases between them. The germline gives CDR1 MNHNS, CDR2 SASEGT. This CDR3 is 12 amino acids long. The DNA for the CDR3 is TGTGCCAGCAGTTGGGCGGCCGGGGAGCTGTTTTTT. Its translation: CASSWAAGELFF.

Here the CDR3 reads CSARMGTEAFF. CDR3 nucleotide sequence: TGCAGTGCTAGAATGGGAACTGAAGCTTTCTTT. V usage is TRBV20-1 and J usage is TRBJ1-1, with D unclear. V gave up 2 bases and J gave up 5 bases, with 6 bases separating them. CDR3 size: 11 residues. Per germline, CDR1 DFQATT and CDR2 SNEGSKA (reference sequence).

This clonotype was seen a few times. The chain employs TRBV9 and TRBJ2-7, with D hard to call. The CDR3 loop spans 12 amino acids. CDR1 and CDR2 (germline): SGDLS, YYNGEE. The germline V and J ends were trimmed by 3 bases and 6 bases, with 10 bases remaining between them. For the CDR3, the DNA is TGTGCCAGCAGCGGAGACATCAGCGAGCAGTACTTC. Translation gives CASSGDISEQYF.

The chain uses TRBV6-5 and TRBJ2-2; TRBD2 matches at 8 bases. The length of the CDR3 is 18 residues. The junction had 9 bases not matched to a gene; V was cut back by 1 base and J by 2 bases. Germline assignment: CDR1 MNHEY and CDR2 SVGAGI. CDR3 residues: CASSYFSLAGGNTGELFF. CDR3 in DNA: TGTGCCAGCAGTTACTTCTCCCTGGCGGGAGGAAACACCGGGGAGCTGTTTTTT.

V is TRBV12-3 or TRBV12-4 and J is TRBJ2-4; no clear D. Trimming shortened V by 6 bases and J by 6 bases, and 9 bases separated the two germline ends. The CDR3 consists of 12 residues. The CDR3 DNA is TGTGCCAGCAGCCGGACGGGAAACATTCAGTACTTC. It encodes CASSRTGNIQYF.

This clonotype was counted ten times or more. Written as DNA, the CDR3 is TGCAGTGCTAGAGATTGGTGGGATACGGGGGAGCTGTTTTTT. The encoded protein is CSARDWWDTGELFF. V gene TRBV20-1 combines with J gene TRBJ2-2; no reliable D call. The CDR3 is 14 residues long. Trimming left V 0 bases short and J 8 bases short, with 13 bases between. From germline, CDR1 is DFQATT and CDR2 SNEGSKA (reference sequence).

This clonotype was seen only a few times. Written as DNA, the CDR3 is TGTGCCTCCCGGGGGCGGGTTGCCTACGAGCAGTACTTC. Its translation is CASRGRVAYEQYF. The J gene is TRBJ2-7, the V gene TRBV7-2; D is tentatively TRBD1 or TRBD2 (6 bases each). From germline, CDR1 is SGHTA and CDR2 FQGNSA. Trimming removed 11 bases at V and 2 bases at J, with 16 bases between. CDR3 length: 13 amino acids.

A few counts support this clonotype. The chain combines TRBV5-1 with TRBJ2-1; possibly TRBD1 for D (5 bases). The germline V gene encodes CDR1 SGHRS and CDR2 YFSETQ. This CDR3 spans 13 amino acids. V lost 3 bases and J 7 bases, leaving 11 bases between the germline ends. The CDR3 reads CASSSDIYNEQFF. CDR3 nucleotides: TGCGCCAGCAGCTCGGACATCTATAATGAGCAGTTCTTC.

This clonotype showed up just a few times. The chain combines TRBV12-3 or TRBV12-4 with TRBJ1-3; no definite D call. The ends were cut back, 3 bases at V and 4 bases at J, with 7 bases in the middle. This CDR3 comprises 13 residues. The DNA for the CDR3 is TGTGCCAGCAGTTTTGACCCGGGAAACACCATATATTTT. This encodes CASSFDPGNTIYF.

This clonotype occurred a few times. The V and J genes are TRBV6-5 and TRBJ1-2; tentatively, D is TRBD1 (6 bases). CDR1 and CDR2 (germline): MNHEY, SVGAGI. Deletions cut 0 bases from V and 4 bases from J, with 15 bases between. The CDR3 totals 16 residues. In DNA, the CDR3 is TGTGCCAGCAGTTACTCCCAGGGGCGGCGTGCCTATGGCTACACCTTC. It codes for CASSYSQGRRAYGYTF.

The rearrangement links TRBV20-1 to TRBJ2-1; TRBD2 matches at 12 bases. Trimming took 6 bases from V and 4 from J; bases not matched to a gene: 7. Germline loops: CDR1 DFQATT, CDR2 SNEGSKA (reference sequence). CDR3 size: 15 residues. The CDR3 bases are TGCAGTGCGGACCGAACTAGCGGGGGGTACAATGAGCAGTTCTTC. Its protein is CSADRTSGGYNEQFF.

This clonotype showed up many times. CDR3 loop: CASSRQDRAGVAFF. The CDR3 DNA sequence: TGTGCCAGCAGTCGGCAGGACAGGGCCGGGGTAGCTTTCTTT. The chain joins TRBV12-3 or TRBV12-4 to TRBJ1-1, with TRBD1 matching 8 bases. The CDR3 extends over 14 amino acids. The V and J ends lost 5 bases and 10 bases, in that order; junction bases with no gene match: 12.

This clonotype was observed a few times. The J gene is TRBJ2-1, the V gene TRBV27; D possibly uses TRBD1 or TRBD2 (5 bases each). Germline V gene lookup returns CDR1 MNHEY and CDR2 SMNVEV (reference sequence). Trimming took off 5 bases at V and 5 bases at J, with 22 bases between the two ends. The CDR3 length is 17 residues. The CDR3 protein is CASSSPTRGRDHNEQFF. DNA of the CDR3: TGTGCCAGCAGTAGCCCCACAAGGGGCCGGGATCACAATGAGCAGTTCTTC.

This clonotype came up a few times. The J gene is TRBJ2-7, the V gene TRBV11-3, with 7 nucleotides matching TRBD1. The CDR3 has 14 amino acids. Germline CDR1 and CDR2: SGHNT and YENEEA. Trimming at V came to 8 bases and at J to 1 base, leaving 8 bases not matched to a gene. In nucleotides, the CDR3 is TGTGCCAGCTCAACCGGGACAGTTTCCTACGAGCAGTACTTC. It yields the protein CASSTGTVSYEQYF.

The J gene is TRBJ2-1, the V gene TRBV20-1; TRBD2 matches 10 bases. The length of the CDR3 is 16 residues. Germline V gives CDR1 DFQATT, CDR2 SNEGSKA (reference sequence). The trim removed 0 bases at V and 6 bases at J, leaving 8 bases unmatched. CDR3 DNA: TGCAGTGCTAGAGACCTATTAGCGGGGGGAGGCAATGAGCAGTTCTTC. This sequence encodes CSARDLLAGGGNEQFF.

This clonotype was seen only a few times. The rearrangement links TRBV7-8 to TRBJ1-5, with 8 nucleotides matching TRBD1. Germline V CDR1 and CDR2: SGHVS, FQNEAQ. The CDR3 totals 16 residues. Trimming at V came to 5 bases and at J to 2 bases, leaving 8 bases not matched to a gene. This chain's CDR3 is CASSLGQGLGNQPQHF. The CDR3 DNA is TGTGCCAGCAGCCTCGGACAGGGCTTGGGCAATCAGCCCCAGCATTTT.

This clonotype turned up a few times. The chain is built from TRBV6-1 and TRBJ2-2, with D possibly being TRBD2 (5 bases). CDR1 MNHNS and CDR2 SASEGT come from the germline V gene. Trimming removed 7 bases from V and 7 bases from J, with 13 bases in between. CDR3 length equals 13 residues. CDR3 sequence: CASTRQEVGELFF. CDR3 in DNA: TGTGCCAGCACCCGCCAGGAGGTCGGGGAGCTGTTTTTT.

V and J are TRBV20-1 and TRBJ2-3, with 9 bases aligning to TRBD2. This CDR3 contains 15 residues. The trim removed 3 bases at V and 2 bases at J, leaving 6 bases unmatched. CDR1 and CDR2 (germline): DFQATT, SNEGSKA (reference sequence). CDR3 DNA: TGCAGTGCTAGTTATAGCGGGAGCGTCACAGATACGCAGTATTTT. Its translation: CSASYSGSVTDTQYF.

The chain uses TRBV21-1 and TRBJ2-2; TRBD1, as called in the table, went unchecked against the DNA. TRBV21-1 is shown as a pseudogene. The CDR3 sequence is 15 residues long. Here the CDR3 reads CASSKRGGETGELFF. Written as DNA, the CDR3 is TGTGCCAGCAGCAAACGAGGGGGGGAGACCGGGGAGCTGTTTTTT.